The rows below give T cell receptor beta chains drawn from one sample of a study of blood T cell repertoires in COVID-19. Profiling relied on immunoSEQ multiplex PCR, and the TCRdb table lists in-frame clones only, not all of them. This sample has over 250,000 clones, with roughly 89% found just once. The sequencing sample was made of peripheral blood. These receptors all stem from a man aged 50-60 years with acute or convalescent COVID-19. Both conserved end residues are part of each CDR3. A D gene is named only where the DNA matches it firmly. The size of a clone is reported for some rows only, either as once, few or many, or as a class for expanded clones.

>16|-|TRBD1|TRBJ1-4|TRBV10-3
TGTGCCATCAGTGCCGGTGGGACAGGGGCGAGGGAAAAACTGTTTTTT
CAISAGGTGAREKLFF
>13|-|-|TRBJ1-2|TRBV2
TGTGCCAGCCACCGAGTGGGCATCCGGGGCTACACCTTC
CASHRVGIRGYTF
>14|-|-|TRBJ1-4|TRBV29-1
TGCAGCGTTGTGAACAAGGGGGGGGGTGAAAAACTGTTTTTT
CSVVNKGGGEKLFF
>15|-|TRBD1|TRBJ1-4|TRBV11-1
TGTGCCAGCAGCTCAACCCGACAGGGCGGTGAAAAACTGTTTTTT
CASSSTRQGGEKLFF
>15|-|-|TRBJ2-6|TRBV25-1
TGTGCCAGCAGTGAGGGCAGGCGCGGGGCCAACGTCCTGACTTTC
CASSEGRRGANVLTF
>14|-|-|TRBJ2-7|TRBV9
TGTGCCAGCAGCGTAGGGCAGGTCGACAACGAGCAGTACTTC
CASSVGQVDNEQYF
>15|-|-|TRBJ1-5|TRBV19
TGTGCCAGTAGTATAGGGGCGTATAGCAATCAGCCCCAGCATTTT
CASSIGAYSNQPQHF
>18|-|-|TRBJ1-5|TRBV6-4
TGTGCCAGCAGTAACCTGACAGTTAGCGGCCATAGCAATCAGCCCCAGCATTTT
CASSNLTVSGHSNQPQHF
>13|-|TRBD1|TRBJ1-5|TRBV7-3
TGTGCCAGCAGCCCCGGGACAGATCAGCCCCAGCATTTT
CASSPGTDQPQHF
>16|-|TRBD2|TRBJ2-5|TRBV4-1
TGCGCCAGCAGCCAACCTGGGACTAGTCGAGGGGAGACCCAGTACTTC
CASSQPGTSRGETQYF
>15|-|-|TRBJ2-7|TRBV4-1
TGCGCCAGCAGCCAAGGGGGCAGTAGCTCCTACGAGCAGTACTTC
CASSQGGSSSYEQYF
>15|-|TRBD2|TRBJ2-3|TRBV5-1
TGCGCCAGCAGCGATACTAGCGGGGGTACAGATACGCAGTATTTT
CASSDTSGGTDTQYF
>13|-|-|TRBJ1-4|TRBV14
TGTGCCAGCAGAAGACAGATAAATGAAAAACTGTTTTTT
CASRRQINEKLFF
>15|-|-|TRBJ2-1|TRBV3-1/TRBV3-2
TGTGCCAGCAGCCATGAAGACAGGTCCTACAATGAGCAGTTCTTC
CASSHEDRSYNEQFF
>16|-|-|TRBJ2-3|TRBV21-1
TGTGCCAGCAGCATCAGGAGCGGGGGAACCACAGATACGCAGTATTTT
CASSIRSGGTTDTQYF
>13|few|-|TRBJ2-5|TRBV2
TGTGCCAGCGGCCCGGAGGTCGTAGAGACCCAGTACTTC
CASGPEVVETQYF
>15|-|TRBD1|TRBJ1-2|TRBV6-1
TGTGCCAGCAGTGAATCGGGCAGGGGGTACTATGGCTACACCTTC
CASSESGRGYYGYTF
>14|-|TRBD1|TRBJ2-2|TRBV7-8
TGTGCCAGCAGCCTGACACAGGGGACCGGGGAGCTGTTTTTT
CASSLTQGTGELFF
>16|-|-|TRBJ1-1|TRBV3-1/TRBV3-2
TGTGCCAGCAGCCCCCCCCACGCAGGTATGAACACTGAAGCTTTCTTT
CASSPPHAGMNTEAFF
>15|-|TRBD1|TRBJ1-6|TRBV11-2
TGTGCCAGCAGCTTAGCAACAGGGGGAAATTCACCCCTCCACTTT
CASSLATGGNSPLHF
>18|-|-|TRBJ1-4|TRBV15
TGTGCCACCAGCAGAGTTGGTGTCGGGGTTCCATCTAATGAAAAACTGTTTTTT
CATSRVGVGVPSNEKLFF
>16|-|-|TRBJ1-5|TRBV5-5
TGTGCCAGCAGCTTGGCCTGGGGCAAGAGCAATCAGCCCCAGCATTTT
CASSLAWGKSNQPQHF
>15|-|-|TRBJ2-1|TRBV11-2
TGTGCCAGCAGCTCGGATCACAGCTCCTACAATGAGCAGTTCTTC
CASSSDHSSYNEQFF
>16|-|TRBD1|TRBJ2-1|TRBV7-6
TGTGCCAGCAGCGAACGCTGGGACAGGGAAGTGAATGAGCAGTTCTTC
CASSERWDREVNEQFF
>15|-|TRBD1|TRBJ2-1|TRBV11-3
TGTGCCAGCAGCCCACAGGGGCCACATTACAATGAGCAGTTCTTC
CASSPQGPHYNEQFF
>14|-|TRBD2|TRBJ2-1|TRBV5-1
TGCGCCAGCAGGGTTAGCGGGGGGGATAATGAGCAGTTCTTC
CASRVSGGDNEQFF
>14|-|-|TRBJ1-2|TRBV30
TGTGCCTGGAGGCGTAGCAGGGACTCAGATGGCTACACCTTC
CAWRRSRDSDGYTF
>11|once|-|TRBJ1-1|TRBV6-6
TGTGCCAGCAGTTCGTACACTGAAGCTTTCTTT
CASSSYTEAFF
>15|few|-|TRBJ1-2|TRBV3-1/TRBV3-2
TGTGCCAGCAGCCATGAACAGCATTCGATCTATGGCTACACCTTC
CASSHEQHSIYGYTF
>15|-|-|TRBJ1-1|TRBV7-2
TGTGCCAGCAGCCCCCAAGCCGGCGGGGTCACTGAAGCTTTCTTT
CASSPQAGGVTEAFF
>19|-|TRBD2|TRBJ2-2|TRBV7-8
TGTGCCAGCAGTTCTCAGCGACTAGCGGGGCGAGCGAACACCGGGGAGCTGTTTTTT
CASSSQRLAGRANTGELFF
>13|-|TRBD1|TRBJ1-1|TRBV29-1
TGCAGCGCTCGACAGGGGTCGATGGCTGAAGCTTTCTTT
CSARQGSMAEAFF
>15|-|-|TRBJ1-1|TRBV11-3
TGTGCCAGCAGCTTGGGGCGGGGAAGGCACACTGAAGCTTTCTTT
CASSLGRGRHTEAFF
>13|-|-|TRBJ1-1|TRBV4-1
TGCGCCAGCAGCCAAGGCGGCCGGATCGAAGCTTTCTTT
CASSQGGRIEAFF
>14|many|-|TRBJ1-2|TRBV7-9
TGTGCCAGCAGCTTACAGGGTGTCGACTATGGCTACACCTTC
CASSLQGVDYGYTF
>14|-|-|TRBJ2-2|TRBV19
TGTGCCAGTAGTATAGATTCAGGGATCCGGGAGCTGTTTTTT
CASSIDSGIRELFF
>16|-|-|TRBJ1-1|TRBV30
TGTGCCTGGAGTGTAGGGGCGTGGGGCGCAGGCACTGAAGCTTTCTTT
CAWSVGAWGAGTEAFF
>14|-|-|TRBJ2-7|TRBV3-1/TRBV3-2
TGTGCCAGCAGCCTCCCGGGACACATCTACGAGCAGTACTTC
CASSLPGHIYEQYF
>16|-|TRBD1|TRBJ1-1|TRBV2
TGTGCCAGCAGTGGACAGGGGGGACTCATGAACACTGAAGCTTTCTTT
CASSGQGGLMNTEAFF
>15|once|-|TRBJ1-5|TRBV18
TGTGTCAGCTCACCACGAGGAGGGGGCAATCAGCCCCAGCATTTT
CVSSPRGGGNQPQHF
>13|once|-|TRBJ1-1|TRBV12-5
TGTGCTAGTGGTTTAGGGAGAGACACTGAAGCTTTCTTT
CASGLGRDTEAFF
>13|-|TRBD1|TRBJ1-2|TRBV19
TGTGCCAGTAAGTTACAGGGGGACTATGGCTACACCTTC
CASKLQGDYGYTF
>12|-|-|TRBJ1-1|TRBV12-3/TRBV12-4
TGTGCCAGCAGTTCCGGTTGGACTGAAGCTTTCTTT
CASSSGWTEAFF
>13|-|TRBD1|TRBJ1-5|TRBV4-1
TGCGCCAGCAGCCCGGACAGGTATCAGCCCCAGCATTTT
CASSPDRYQPQHF
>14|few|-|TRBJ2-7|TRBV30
TGTGCCTGGAGCCTGTGGAGTTCCTACGCCGAGCAGTACTTC
CAWSLWSSYAEQYF
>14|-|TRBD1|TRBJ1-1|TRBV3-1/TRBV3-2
TGTGCCAGCAGCCCGATGGGACAGGGGGTTGAAGCTTTCTTT
CASSPMGQGVEAFF
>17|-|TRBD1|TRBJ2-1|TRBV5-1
TGCGCCAGCAGCTTGGAAACAGGGGGATACACCTACAATGAGCAGTTCTTC
CASSLETGGYTYNEQFF
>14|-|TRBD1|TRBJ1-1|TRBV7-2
TGTGCCAGCAGCTCAAGGACAGGGGTCACTGAAGCTTTCTTT
CASSSRTGVTEAFF
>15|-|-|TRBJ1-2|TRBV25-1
TGTGCCAGCAGTCGGCGGGGGGATCCCTACTATGGCTACACCTTC
CASSRRGDPYYGYTF
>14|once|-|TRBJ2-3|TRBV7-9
TGTGCCAGCAGCCCCGTGGGCAGCACAGATACGCAGTATTTT
CASSPVGSTDTQYF
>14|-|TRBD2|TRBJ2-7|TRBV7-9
TGTGCCAGCAGCTCGCGGGGGAGGACCTACGAGCAGTACTTC
CASSSRGRTYEQYF
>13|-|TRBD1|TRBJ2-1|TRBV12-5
TGTGCTAGTGGTTGGACAGGGGTGACTGAGCAGTTCTTC
CASGWTGVTEQFF
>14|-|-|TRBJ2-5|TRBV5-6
TGTGCCAGCAGCTCACAGGGTCTTCAAGAGACCCAGTACTTC
CASSSQGLQETQYF
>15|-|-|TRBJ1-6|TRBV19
TGTGCCAGTAGTACGATACAGGGTTACAATTCACCCCTCCACTTT
CASSTIQGYNSPLHF